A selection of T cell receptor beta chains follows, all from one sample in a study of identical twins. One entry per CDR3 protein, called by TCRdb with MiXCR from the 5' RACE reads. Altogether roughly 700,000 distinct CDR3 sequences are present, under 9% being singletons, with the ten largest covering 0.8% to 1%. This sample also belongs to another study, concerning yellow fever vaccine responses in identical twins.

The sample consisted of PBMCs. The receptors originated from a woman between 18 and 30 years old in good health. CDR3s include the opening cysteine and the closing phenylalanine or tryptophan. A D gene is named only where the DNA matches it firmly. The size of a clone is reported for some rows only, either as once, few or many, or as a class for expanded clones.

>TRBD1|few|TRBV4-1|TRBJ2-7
TGCGCCAGCAGCCCCCGGGACAGGGGGCAATACGAGCAGTACTTC
CASSPRDRGQYEQYF
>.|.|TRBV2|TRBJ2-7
TGTGCCAGCAGTGATAACTCCCACTACGAGCAGTACTTC
CASSDNSHYEQYF
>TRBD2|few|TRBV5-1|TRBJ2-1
TGCGCCAGCAGCCTGGGCGGACTAGCGGCGAGCTCCTACAATGAGCAGTTCTTC
CASSLGGLAASSYNEQFF
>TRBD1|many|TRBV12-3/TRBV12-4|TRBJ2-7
TGTGCCAGCAGACGGGGACAGGGGGCCTACGAGCAGTACTTC
CASRRGQGAYEQYF
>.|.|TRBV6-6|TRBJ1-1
TGTGCCAGCAGTTACTCTGAGGAGGGTCCAGCTTTCTTT
CASSYSEEGPAFF
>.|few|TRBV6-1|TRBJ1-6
TGTGCCAGCAGTGAAGGGCCGAGTTCACCCCTCCACTTT
CASSEGPSSPLHF
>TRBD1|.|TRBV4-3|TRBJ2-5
TGCGCCAGCAGCCAAGGCCTTACAGGGGTGAGAGAGACCCAGTACTTC
CASSQGLTGVRETQYF
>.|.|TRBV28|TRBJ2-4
TGTGCCAGCAGCTCACCCGGCTACGACTTC
CASSSPGYDF
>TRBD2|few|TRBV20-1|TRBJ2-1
TGCAGTGCTTCTAGCGGGAGGGCCTCGGGCAATGAGCAGTTCTTC
CSASSGRASGNEQFF
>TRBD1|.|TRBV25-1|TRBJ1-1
TGTGCCAGCAGTGAATTCGATACGACAGGGGCTTCTGAAGCTTTCTTT
CASSEFDTTGASEAFF